This T cell receptor (beta chain) originates from a study of blood T cells in healthy people across ages. Germline loops: CDR1 SGHKS, CDR2 YYEKEE (reference sequence). The V segment lost 4 bases and the J segment 4 bases; nucleotides outside the gene matches: 6. There are 15 residues in the CDR3. Sample-barcoded 5' priming and a J-beta primer mix drove a second PCR of about 6 to 11 cycles. Using its own MiXCR run on the 5' RACE reads, TCRdb lists one record per CDR3 protein. The sample has more than 750,000 distinct CDR3 sequences, roughly 28% seen once; the top ten hold more than 8.5%. Sample donors were healthy Caucasian individuals that came from Russia, aged 6 to 90. There are a few counts of this clonotype. No antigen is known for it. Findings and caveats of the study: Long-lived and aged donors differed, with more naive CD4+ cells and higher diversity in the long-lived. Roughly linear declines in TCR beta diversity per million T cells occurred with age.

This sample was shared with a second study, whose subject was T cells of mothers and their children. From that study: The study recruited a few healthy Caucasian mothers and their six children as donors.

This sequence was found in a middle-aged woman in good health. Sample: blood. The chain employs TRBV5-5 and TRBJ1-5, with 9 bases aligning to TRBD1. CDR3 sequence reads: CASSQDDRGNQPQHF. The CDR3 DNA sequence: TGTGCCAGCAGCCAAGACGACAGGGGGAATCAGCCCCAGCATTTT.